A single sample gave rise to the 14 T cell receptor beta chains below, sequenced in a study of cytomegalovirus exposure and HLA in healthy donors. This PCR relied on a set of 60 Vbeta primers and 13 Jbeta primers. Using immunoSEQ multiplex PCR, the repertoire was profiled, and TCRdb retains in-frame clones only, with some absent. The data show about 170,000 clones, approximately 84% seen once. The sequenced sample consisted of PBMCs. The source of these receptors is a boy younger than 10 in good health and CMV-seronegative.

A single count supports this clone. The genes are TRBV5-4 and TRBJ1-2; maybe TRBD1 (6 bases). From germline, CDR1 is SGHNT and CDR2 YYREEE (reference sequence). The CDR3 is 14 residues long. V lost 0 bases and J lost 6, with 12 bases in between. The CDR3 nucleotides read TGTGCCAGCAGCTTGGCGGGACAAACGGATGGCTACACCTTC. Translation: CASSLAGQTDGYTF.

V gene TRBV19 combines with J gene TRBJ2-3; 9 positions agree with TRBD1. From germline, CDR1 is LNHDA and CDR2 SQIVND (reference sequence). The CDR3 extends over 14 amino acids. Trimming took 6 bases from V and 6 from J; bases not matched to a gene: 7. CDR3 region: CASRRDRDMDTQYF. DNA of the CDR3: TGTGCCAGTAGAAGGGACAGGGATATGGATACGCAGTATTTT.

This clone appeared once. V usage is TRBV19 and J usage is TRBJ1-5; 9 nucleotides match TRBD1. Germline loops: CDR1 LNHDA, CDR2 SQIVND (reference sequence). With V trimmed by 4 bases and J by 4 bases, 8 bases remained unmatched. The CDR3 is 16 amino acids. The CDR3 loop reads CASSTLTTGGNQPQHF. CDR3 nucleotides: TGTGCCAGTAGTACCCTCACGACAGGGGGTAATCAGCCCCAGCATTTT.

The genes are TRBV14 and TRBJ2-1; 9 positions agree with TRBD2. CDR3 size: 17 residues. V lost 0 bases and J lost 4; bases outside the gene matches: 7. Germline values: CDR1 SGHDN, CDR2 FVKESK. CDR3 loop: CASSQDLFSGRYNEQFF. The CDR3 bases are TGTGCCAGCAGCCAAGATCTTTTTAGCGGGAGATACAATGAGCAGTTCTTC.

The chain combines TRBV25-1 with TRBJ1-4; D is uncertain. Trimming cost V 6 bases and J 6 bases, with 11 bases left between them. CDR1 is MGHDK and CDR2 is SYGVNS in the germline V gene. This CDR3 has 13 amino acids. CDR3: CASRASGHEKLFF. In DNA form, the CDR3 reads TGTGCCAGCAGGGCCTCTGGGCATGAAAAACTGTTTTTT.

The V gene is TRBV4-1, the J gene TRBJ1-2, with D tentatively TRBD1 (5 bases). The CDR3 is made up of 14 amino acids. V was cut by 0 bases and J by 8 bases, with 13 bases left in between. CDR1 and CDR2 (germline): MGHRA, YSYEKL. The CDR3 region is CASSQDWAPGGYTF. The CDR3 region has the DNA TGCGCCAGCAGCCAAGATTGGGCCCCAGGGGGCTACACCTTC.

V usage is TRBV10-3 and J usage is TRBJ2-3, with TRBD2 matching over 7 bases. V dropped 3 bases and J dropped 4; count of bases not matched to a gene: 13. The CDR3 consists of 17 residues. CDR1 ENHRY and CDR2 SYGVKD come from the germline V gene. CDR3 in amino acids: CAISEIGGGSGADTQYF. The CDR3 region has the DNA TGTGCCATCAGTGAAATAGGCGGCGGGAGTGGGGCAGATACGCAGTATTTT.

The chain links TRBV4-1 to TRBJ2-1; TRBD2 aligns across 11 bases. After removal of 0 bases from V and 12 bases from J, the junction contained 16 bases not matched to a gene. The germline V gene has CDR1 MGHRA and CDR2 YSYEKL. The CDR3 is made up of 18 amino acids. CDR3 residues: CASSQDEMGLAEGVGQFF. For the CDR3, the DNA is TGCGCCAGCAGCCAAGATGAAATGGGACTAGCGGAGGGGGTGGGGCAGTTCTTC.

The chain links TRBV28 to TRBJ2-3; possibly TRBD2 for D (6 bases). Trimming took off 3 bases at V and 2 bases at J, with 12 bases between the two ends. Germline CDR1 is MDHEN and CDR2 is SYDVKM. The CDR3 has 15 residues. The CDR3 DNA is TGTGCCAGCAGTTTGGACGGGACTTTCACAGATACGCAGTATTTT. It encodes CASSLDGTFTDTQYF.

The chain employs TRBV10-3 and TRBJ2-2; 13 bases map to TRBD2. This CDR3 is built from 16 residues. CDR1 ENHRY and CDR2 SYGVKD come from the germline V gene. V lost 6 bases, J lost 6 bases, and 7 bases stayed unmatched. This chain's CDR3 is CAISGTSGTYAGELFF. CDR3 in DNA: TGTGCCATCAGCGGGACTAGCGGGACGTATGCCGGGGAGCTGTTTTTT.

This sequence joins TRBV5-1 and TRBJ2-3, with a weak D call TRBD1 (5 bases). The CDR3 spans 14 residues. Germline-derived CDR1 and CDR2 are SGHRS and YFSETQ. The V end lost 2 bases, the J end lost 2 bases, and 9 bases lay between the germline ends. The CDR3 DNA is TGCGCCAGCAGCTTCCGCAGGGTCACAGATACGCAGTATTTT. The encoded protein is CASSFRRVTDTQYF.

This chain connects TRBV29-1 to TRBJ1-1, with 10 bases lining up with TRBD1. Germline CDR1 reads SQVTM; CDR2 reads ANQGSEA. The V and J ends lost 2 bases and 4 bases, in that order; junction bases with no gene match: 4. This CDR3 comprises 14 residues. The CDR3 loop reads CSVERTGGGTEAFF. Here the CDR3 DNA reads TGCAGCGTTGAAAGGACAGGGGGAGGCACTGAAGCTTTCTTT.

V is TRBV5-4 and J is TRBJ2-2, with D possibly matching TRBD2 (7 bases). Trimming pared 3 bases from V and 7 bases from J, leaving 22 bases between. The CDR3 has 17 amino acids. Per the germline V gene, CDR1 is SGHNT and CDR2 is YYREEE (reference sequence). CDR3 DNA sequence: TGTGCCAGCAGCTCGCCTAGAGGGGGAGGGCCTGTCGGGGAGCTGTTTTTT. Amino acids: CASSSPRGGGPVGELFF.

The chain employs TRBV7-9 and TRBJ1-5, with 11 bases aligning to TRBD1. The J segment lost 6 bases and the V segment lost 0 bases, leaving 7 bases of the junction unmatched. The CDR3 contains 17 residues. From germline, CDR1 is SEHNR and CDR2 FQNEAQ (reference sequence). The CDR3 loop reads CASSLATGTGGGQPQHF. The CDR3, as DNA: TGTGCCAGCAGCTTAGCTACCGGGACAGGGGGAGGTCAGCCCCAGCATTTT.